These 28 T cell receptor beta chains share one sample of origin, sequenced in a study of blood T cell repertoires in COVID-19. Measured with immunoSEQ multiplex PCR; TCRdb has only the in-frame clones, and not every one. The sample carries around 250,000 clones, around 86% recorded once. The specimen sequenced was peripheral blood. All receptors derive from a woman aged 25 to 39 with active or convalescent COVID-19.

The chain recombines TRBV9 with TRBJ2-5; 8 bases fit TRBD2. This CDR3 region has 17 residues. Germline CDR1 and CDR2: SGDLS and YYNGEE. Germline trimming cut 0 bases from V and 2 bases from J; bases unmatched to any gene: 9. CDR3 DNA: TGTGCCAGCAGCGTAGCTAGTCGCGGGGGGCATCAAGAGACCCAGTACTTC. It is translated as CASSVASRGGHQETQYF.

CDR3 DNA: TGCGCCAGCAGCTTGGCCAACGTAGACGGGTTAGAGACCCAGTACTTC. Protein product: CASSLANVDGLETQYF. This rearrangement joins TRBV5-1 to TRBJ2-5; D is undetermined. Germline V gene sequence: CDR1 SGHRS, CDR2 YFSETQ. CDR3 length: 16 amino acids. Trimming took 0 bases from V and 4 from J, leaving 16 bases between them.

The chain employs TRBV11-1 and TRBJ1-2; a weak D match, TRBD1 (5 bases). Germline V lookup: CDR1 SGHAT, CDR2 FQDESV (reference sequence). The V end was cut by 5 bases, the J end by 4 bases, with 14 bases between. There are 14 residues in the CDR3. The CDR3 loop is CASSPRSGVYGYTF. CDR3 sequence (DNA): TGTGCCAGCAGCCCCCGCTCGGGGGTCTATGGCTACACCTTC.

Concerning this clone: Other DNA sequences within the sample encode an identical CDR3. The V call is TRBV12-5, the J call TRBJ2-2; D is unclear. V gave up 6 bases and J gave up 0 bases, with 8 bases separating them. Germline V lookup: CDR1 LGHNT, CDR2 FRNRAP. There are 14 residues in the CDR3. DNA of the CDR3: TGTGCTAGTGGCGGCGGCTCGAACACCGGGGAGCTGTTTTTT. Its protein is CASGGGSNTGELFF.

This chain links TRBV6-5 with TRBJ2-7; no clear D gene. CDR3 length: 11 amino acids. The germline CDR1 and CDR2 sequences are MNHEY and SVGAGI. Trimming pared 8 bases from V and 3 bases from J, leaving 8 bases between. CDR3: CASLAGYEQYF. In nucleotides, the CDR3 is TGTGCCAGCTTAGCTGGCTACGAGCAGTACTTC.

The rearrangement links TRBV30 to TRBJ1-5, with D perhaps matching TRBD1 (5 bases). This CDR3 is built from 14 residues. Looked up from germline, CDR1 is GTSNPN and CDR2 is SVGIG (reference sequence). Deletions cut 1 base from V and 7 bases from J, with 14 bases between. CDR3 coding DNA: TGTGCCTGGAGTGAGTCAGGGTTCGGCCAGCCCCAGCATTTT. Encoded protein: CAWSESGFGQPQHF.

Here the CDR3 reads CASRRTSGGTVQETQYF. Here the CDR3 DNA reads TGTGCCAGCAGGCGGACTAGCGGGGGGACGGTACAAGAGACCCAGTACTTC. J is TRBJ2-5 and V is TRBV2; 14 bases align to TRBD2. The CDR3 consists of 17 residues. CDR1 SNHLY and CDR2 FYNNEI come from the germline V gene. Trimming removed 6 bases from V and 2 bases from J; junction bases left unmatched: 8.

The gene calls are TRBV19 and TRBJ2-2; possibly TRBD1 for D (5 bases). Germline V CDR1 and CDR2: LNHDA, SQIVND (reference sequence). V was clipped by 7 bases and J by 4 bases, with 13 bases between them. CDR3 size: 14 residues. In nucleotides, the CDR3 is TGTGCCAGTACCTCGGATCAGGGCACCGGGGAGCTGTTTTTT. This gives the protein CASTSDQGTGELFF.

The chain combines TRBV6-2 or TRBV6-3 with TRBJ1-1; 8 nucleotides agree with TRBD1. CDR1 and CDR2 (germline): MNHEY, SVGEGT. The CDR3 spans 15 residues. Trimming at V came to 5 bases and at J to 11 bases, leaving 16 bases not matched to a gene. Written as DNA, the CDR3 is TGTGCCAGCAGTCCGGCCGGGACAGGACCTAGAGGGGCTTTCTTT. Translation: CASSPAGTGPRGAFF.

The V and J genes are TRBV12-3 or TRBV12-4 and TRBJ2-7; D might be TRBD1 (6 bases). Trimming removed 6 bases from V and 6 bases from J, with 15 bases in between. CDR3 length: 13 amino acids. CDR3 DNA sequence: TGTGCCAGCAGCCGTAGCAGGGGTTCCGAGCAGTACTTC. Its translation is CASSRSRGSEQYF.

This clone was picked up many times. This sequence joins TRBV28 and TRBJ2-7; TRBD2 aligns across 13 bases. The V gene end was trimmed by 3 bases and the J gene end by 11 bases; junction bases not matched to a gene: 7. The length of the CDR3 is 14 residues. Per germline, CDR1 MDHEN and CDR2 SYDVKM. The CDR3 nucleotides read TGTGCCAGCAGTTTTTCCGGACTAGCGGGGGAGAAGTACTTC. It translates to CASSFSGLAGEKYF.

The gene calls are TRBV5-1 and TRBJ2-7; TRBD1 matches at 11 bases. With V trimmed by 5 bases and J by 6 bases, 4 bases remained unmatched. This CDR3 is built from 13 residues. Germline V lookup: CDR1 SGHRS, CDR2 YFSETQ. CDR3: CASSGQGAGEQYF. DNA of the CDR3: TGCGCCAGCAGTGGACAGGGGGCTGGCGAGCAGTACTTC.

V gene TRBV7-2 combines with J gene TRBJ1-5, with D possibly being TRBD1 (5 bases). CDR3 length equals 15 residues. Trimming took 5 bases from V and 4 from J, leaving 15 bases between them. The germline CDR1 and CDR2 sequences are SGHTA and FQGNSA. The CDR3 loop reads CASSPGRGGNQPQHF. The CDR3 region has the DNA TGTGCCAGCAGCCCTGGAAGGGGAGGAAATCAGCCCCAGCATTTT.

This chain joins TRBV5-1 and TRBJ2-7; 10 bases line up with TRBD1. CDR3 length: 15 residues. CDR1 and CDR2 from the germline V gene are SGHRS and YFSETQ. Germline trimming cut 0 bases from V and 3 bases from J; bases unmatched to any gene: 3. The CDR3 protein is CASSLGTGGIYEQYF. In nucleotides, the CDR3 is TGCGCCAGCAGCTTGGGGACAGGGGGAATCTACGAGCAGTACTTC.

The CDR3 sequence: CASSGTGTGLYEQYF. DNA of the CDR3: TGTGCCAGCAGCGGTACCGGGACAGGGTTATACGAGCAGTACTTC. V and J are TRBV3-1 (or the pseudogene TRBV3-2) and TRBJ2-7; 9 bases map to TRBD1. CDR1 is LGHDT and CDR2 is YNNKEL in the germline V gene (reference sequence). The length of the CDR3 is 15 residues. With V trimmed by 5 bases and J by 4 bases, 9 bases remained unmatched.

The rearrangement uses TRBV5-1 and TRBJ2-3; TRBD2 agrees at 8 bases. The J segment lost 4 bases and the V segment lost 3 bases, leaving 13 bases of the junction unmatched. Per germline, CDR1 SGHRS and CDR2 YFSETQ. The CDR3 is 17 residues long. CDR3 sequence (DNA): TGCGCCAGCAGCTCTGCTTTGACTAGCGAAAGATCAGATACGCAGTATTTT. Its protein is CASSSALTSERSDTQYF.

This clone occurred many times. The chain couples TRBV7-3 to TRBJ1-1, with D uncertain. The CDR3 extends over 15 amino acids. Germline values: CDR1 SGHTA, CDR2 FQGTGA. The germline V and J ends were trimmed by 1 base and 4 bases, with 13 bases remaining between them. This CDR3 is CASSLRSDGGTEAFF. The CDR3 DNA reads TGTGCCAGCAGCTTAAGATCCGACGGAGGCACTGAAGCTTTCTTT.

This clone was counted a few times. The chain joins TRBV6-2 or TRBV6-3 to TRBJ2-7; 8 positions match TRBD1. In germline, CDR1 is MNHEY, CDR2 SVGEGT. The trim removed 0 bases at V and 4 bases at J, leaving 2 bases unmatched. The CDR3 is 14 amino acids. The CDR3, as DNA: TGTGCCAGCAGTTACTCCCGGACAGGGTACGAGCAGTACTTC. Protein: CASSYSRTGYEQYF.

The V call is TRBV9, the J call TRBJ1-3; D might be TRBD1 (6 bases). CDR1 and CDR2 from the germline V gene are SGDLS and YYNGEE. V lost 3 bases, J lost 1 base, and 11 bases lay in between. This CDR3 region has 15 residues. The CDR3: CASSATGPSGNTIYF. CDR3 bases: TGTGCCAGCAGCGCCACAGGGCCATCTGGAAACACCATATATTTT.

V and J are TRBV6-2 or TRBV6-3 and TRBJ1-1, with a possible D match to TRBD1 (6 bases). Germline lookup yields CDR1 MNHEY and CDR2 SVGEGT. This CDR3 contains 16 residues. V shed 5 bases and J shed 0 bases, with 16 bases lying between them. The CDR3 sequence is CASSHWVGQMNTEAFF. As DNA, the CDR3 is TGTGCCAGCAGTCACTGGGTTGGACAGATGAACACTGAAGCTTTCTTT.

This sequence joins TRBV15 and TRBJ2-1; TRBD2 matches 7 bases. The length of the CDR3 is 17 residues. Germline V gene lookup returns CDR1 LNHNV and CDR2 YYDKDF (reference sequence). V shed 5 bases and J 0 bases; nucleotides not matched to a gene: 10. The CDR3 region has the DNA TGTGCCACCAGCCCCTGGGGGGGATTCGTCTCCTACAATGAGCAGTTCTTC. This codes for CATSPWGGFVSYNEQFF. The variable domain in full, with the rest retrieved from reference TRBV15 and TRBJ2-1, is DAMVIQNPRYQVTQFGKPVTLSCSQTLNHNVMYWYQQKSSQAPKLLFHYYDKDFNNEADTPDNFQSRRPNTSFCFLDIRSPGLGDTAMYLCATSPWGGFVSYNEQFFGPGTRLTVL.

The chain's CDR3 is CASSPSRRENTIYF. DNA of the CDR3: TGTGCCAGCTCACCATCCCGAAGAGAAAACACCATATATTTT. The V call is TRBV18, the J call TRBJ1-3, with D unclear. Trimming removed 2 bases from V and 6 bases from J, with 11 bases in between. The germline V gene encodes CDR1 KGHSH and CDR2 LQKENI. The CDR3 loop spans 14 amino acids.

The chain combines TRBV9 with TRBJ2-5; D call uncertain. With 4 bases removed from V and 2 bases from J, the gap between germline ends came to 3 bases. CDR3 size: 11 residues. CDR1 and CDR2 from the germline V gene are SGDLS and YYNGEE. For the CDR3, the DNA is TGTGCCAGCAGCTCACAAGAGACCCAGTACTTC. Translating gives CASSSQETQYF. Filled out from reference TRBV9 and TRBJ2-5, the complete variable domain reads DSGVTQTPKHLITATGQRVTLRCSPRSGDLSVYWYQQSLDQGLQFLIQYYNGEERAKGNILERFSAQQFPDLHSELNLSSLELGDSALYFCASSSQETQYFGPGTRLLVL.

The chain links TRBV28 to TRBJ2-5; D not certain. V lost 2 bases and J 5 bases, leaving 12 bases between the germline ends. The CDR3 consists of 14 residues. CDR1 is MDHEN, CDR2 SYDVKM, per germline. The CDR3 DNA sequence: TGTGCCAGCAGTTTACCAACAGTGTCGGAGACCCAGTACTTC. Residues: CASSLPTVSETQYF.

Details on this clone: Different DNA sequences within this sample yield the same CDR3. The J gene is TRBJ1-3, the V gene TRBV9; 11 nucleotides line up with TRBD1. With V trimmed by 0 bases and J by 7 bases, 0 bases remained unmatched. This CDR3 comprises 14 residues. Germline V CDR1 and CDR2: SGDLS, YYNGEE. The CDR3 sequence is CASSVGDRGNTIYF. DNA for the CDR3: TGTGCCAGCAGCGTAGGGGACAGGGGGAACACCATATATTTT.

CDR3 loop: CASSSGVGLTPPDNEQFF. As DNA, the CDR3 is TGTGCCAGCTCATCAGGCGTGGGACTTACGCCCCCTGACAATGAGCAGTTCTTC. The V gene is TRBV18, the J gene TRBJ2-1; a possible D gene is TRBD2 (6 bases). V lost 5 bases and J lost 5, with 25 bases in between. Germline V gives CDR1 KGHSH, CDR2 LQKENI. The CDR3 is 18 residues long. Looking up the rest from reference TRBV18 and TRBJ2-1 gives the full variable domain: NAGVMQNPRHLVRRRGQEARLRCSPMKGHSHVYWYRQLPEEGLKFMVYLQKENIIDESGMPKERFSAEFPKEGPSILRIQQVVRGDSAAYFCASSSGVGLTPPDNEQFFGPGTRLTVL.

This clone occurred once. The CDR3 coding sequence is TGTGCCAGCAGTCGGTTGCCGGCGGGGGGCTCCTACAATGAGCAGTTCTTC. It specifies CASSRLPAGGSYNEQFF. V and J are TRBV6-2 or TRBV6-3 and TRBJ2-1; 8 bases align to TRBD2. The V segment lost 5 bases and the J segment 0 bases; nucleotides outside the gene matches: 9. The CDR3 covers 17 residues. Per the germline V gene, CDR1 is MNHEY and CDR2 is SVGEGT.

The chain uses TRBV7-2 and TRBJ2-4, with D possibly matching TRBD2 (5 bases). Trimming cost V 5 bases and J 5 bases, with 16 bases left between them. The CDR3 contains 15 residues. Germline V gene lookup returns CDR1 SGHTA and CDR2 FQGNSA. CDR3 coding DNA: TGTGCCAGCAGCCTTGGGAGAGTTTTTCAAAACATTCAGTACTTC. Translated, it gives CASSLGRVFQNIQYF.